Given below is one T cell receptor (beta chain) in context. Authors' data handling: Quantification of nucleated cells was approximated via reference gene primer amplification. The method was immunoSEQ multiplex PCR; TCRdb's version includes in-frame clones alone and lacks a portion of them. The V and J calls and the clone size are those of that table, but D and trimming were determined from the DNA. Among under 200,000 clones listed, about 86% were seen once. The data were taken from a study of blood T cell repertoires in COVID-19. Turning to the study itself: COVID-19 samples, acute and convalescent, were from the United States, Italy and Spain. The analysed material was cDNA or gDNA that came from T cells, B-cell-depleted T cells, or PBMCs.

The CDR3 runs to 17 residues. Trimming took off 1 base at V and 4 bases at J, with 14 bases between the two ends. The germline gives CDR1 SNHLY, CDR2 FYNNEI. The sequence derives from a woman aged 65 to 85 with acute or convalescent COVID-19. The specimen was peripheral blood. The V and J genes are TRBV2 and TRBJ1-6; D remains ambiguous. The DNA of the CDR3 is TGTGCCAGCAGTGAAGTTCCCCCCCGGGATTATAATTCACCCCTCCACTTT. Translation: CASSEVPPRDYNSPLHF.